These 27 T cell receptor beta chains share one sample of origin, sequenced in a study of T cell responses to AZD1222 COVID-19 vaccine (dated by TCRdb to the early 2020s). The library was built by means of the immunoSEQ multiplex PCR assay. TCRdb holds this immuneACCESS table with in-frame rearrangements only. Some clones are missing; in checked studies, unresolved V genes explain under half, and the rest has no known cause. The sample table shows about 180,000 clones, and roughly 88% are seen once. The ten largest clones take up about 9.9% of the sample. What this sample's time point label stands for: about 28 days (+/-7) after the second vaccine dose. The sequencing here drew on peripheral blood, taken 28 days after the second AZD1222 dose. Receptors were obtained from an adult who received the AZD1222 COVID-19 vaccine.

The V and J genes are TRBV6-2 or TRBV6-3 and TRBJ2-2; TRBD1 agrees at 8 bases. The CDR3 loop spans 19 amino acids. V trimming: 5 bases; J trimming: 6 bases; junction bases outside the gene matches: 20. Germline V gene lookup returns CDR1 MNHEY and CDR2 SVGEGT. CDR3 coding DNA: TGTGCCAGCAGTCCGTCGGACAGGGCTCGCGGTTGGAAGGCCGGGGAGCTGTTTTTT. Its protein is CASSPSDRARGWKAGELFF.

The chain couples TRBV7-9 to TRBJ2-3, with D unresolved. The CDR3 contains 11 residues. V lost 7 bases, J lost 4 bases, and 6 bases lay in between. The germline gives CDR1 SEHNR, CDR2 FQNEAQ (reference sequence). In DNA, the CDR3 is TGTGCCAGCACCTACGCAGATACGCAGTATTTT. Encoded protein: CASTYADTQYF.

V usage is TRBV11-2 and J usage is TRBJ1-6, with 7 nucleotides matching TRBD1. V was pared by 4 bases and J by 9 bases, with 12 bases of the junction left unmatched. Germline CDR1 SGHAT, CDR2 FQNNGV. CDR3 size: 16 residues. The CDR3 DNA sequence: TGTGCCAGCAGCTCGGGGGTGGCAGGGGGGAGTTCACCCCTCCACTTT. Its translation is CASSSGVAGGSSPLHF.

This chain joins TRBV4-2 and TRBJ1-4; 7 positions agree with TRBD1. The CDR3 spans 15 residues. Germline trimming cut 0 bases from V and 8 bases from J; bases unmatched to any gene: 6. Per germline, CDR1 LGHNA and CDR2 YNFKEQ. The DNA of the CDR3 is TGTGCCAGCAGCCAAGATGGGACAGAAGGAGAAAAACTGTTTTTT. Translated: CASSQDGTEGEKLFF.

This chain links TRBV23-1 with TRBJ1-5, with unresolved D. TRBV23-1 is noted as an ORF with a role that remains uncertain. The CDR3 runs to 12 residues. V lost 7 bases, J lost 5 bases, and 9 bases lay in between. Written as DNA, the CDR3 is TGCGCCAGCATCGACAACCATCAGCCCCAGCATTTT. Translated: CASIDNHQPQHF.

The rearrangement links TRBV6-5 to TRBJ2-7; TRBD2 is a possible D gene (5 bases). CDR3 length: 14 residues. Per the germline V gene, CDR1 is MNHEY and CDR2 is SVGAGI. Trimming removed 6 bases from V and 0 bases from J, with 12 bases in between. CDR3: CASRRGRLSYEQYF. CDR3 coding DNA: TGTGCCAGCAGGAGAGGGCGTCTCTCCTACGAGCAGTACTTC.

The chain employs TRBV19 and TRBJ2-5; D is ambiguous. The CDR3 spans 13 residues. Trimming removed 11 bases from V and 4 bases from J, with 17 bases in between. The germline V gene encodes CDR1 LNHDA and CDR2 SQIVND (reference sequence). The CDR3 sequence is CAASSLVSETQYF. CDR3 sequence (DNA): TGTGCCGCCAGTAGTCTGGTTTCAGAGACCCAGTACTTC.

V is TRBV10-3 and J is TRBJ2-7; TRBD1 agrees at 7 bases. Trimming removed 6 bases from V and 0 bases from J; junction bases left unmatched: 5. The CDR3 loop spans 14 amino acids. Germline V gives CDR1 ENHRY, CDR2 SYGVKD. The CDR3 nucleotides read TGTGCCATCAGACCCGGGACAGACTCCTACGAGCAGTACTTC. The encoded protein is CAIRPGTDSYEQYF.

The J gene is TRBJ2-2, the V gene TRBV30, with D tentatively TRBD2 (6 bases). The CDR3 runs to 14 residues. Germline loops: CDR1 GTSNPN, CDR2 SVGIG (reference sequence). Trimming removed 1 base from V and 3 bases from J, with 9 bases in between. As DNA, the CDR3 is TGTGCCTGGAGTGAGACTAGGTACACCGGGGAGCTGTTTTTT. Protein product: CAWSETRYTGELFF.

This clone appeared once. CDR3: CASSLSGGTQPQHF. The CDR3 DNA reads as TGTGCCAGCAGTTTATCGGGGGGTACTCAGCCCCAGCATTTT. The chain recombines TRBV28 with TRBJ1-5; D might be TRBD1 (5 bases). Germline V gene lookup returns CDR1 MDHEN and CDR2 SYDVKM. Trimming left V 1 base short and J 6 bases short, with 10 bases between. The CDR3 sequence is 14 residues long.

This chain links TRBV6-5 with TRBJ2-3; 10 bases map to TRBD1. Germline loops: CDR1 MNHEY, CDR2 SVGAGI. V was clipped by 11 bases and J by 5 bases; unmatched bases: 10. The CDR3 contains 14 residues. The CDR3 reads CAVHRDRGIDTQYF. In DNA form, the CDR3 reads TGTGCCGTTCACCGGGACAGGGGCATAGATACGCAGTATTTT.

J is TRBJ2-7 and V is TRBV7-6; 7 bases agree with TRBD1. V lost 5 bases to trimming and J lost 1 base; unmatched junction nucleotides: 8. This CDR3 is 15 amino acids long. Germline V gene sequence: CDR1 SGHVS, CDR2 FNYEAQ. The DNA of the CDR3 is TGTGCCAGCAGCCCCCTACAGGGGCAGTCCTACGAGCAGTACTTC. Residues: CASSPLQGQSYEQYF.

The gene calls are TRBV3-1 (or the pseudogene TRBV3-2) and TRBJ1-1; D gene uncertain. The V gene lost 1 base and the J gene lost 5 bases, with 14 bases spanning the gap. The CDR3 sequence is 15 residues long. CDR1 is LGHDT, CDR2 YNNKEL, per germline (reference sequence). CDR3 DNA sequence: TGTGCCAGCAGCCAAGCCCAGAAATCCGCAACTGAAGCTTTCTTT. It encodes CASSQAQKSATEAFF.

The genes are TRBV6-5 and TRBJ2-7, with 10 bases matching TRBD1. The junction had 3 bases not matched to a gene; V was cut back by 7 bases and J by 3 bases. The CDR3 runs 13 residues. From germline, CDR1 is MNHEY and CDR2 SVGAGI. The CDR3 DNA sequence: TGTGCCAGCACCGGGGACAGGGGCTACGAGCAGTACTTC. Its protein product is CASTGDRGYEQYF.

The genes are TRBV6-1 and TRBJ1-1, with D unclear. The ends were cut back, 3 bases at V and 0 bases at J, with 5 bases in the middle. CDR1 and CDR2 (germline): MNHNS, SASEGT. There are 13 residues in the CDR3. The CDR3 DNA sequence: TGTGCCAGCAGTGACAGTATGAACACTGAAGCTTTCTTT. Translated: CASSDSMNTEAFF.

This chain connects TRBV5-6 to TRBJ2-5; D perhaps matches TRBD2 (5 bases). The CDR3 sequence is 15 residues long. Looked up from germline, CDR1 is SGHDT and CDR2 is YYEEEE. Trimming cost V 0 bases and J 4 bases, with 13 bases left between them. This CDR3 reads CASSLATVRGETQYF. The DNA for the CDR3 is TGTGCCAGCAGCTTGGCGACGGTCCGGGGAGAGACCCAGTACTTC.

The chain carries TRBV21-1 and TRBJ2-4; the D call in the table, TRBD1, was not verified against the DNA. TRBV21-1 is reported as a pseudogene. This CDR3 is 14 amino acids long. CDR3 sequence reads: CASSSLDRVNIQYF. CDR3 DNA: TGTGCCAGCAGCTCACTCGACAGGGTAAACATTCAGTACTTC.

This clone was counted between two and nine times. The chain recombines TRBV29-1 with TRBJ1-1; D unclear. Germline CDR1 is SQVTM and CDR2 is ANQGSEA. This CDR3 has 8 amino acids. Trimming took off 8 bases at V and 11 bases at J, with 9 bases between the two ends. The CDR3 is CSPRRAFF. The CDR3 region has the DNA TGCAGCCCTCGTCGTGCTTTCTTT.

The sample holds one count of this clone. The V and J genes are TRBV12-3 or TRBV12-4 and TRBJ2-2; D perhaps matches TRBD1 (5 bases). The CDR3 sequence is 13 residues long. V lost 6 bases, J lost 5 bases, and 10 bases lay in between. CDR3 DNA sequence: TGTGCCAGCAGAAAGACAGAGACCGGGGAGCTGTTTTTT. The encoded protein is CASRKTETGELFF.

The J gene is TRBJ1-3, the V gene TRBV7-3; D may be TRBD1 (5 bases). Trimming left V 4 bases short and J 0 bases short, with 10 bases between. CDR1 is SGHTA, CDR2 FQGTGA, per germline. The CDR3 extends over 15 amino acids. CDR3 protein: CASSSSGGSGNTIYF. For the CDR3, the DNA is TGTGCCAGCAGCTCCTCTGGGGGCTCTGGAAACACCATATATTTT.

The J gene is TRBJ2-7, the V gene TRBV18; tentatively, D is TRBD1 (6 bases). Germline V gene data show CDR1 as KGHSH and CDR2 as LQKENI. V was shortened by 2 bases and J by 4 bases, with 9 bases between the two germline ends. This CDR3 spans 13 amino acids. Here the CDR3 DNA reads TGTGCCAGCTCACCAAAACAGGGTTACGAGCAGTACTTC. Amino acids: CASSPKQGYEQYF.

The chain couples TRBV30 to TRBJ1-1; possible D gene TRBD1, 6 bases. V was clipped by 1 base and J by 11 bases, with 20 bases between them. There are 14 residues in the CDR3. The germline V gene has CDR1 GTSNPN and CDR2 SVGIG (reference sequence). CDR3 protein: CAWSAGQYFPWAFF. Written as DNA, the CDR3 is TGTGCCTGGAGTGCAGGACAGTACTTCCCATGGGCTTTCTTT.

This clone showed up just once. The CDR3 loop is CASSPFGTGNGDIQYF. The CDR3, as DNA: TGTGCCAGTAGTCCCTTTGGGACAGGTAATGGGGACATTCAGTACTTC. V is TRBV19 and J is TRBJ2-4; 8 bases match TRBD1. The CDR3 extends over 16 amino acids. Germline V gene data show CDR1 as LNHDA and CDR2 as SQIVND (reference sequence). V trimming: 5 bases; J trimming: 8 bases; junction bases outside the gene matches: 14. The whole variable domain, remainder taken from reference TRBV19 and TRBJ2-4, is DGGITQSPKYLFRKEGQNVTLSCEQNLNHDAMYWYRQDPGQGLRLIYYSQIVNDFQKGDIAEGYSVSREKKESFPLTVTSAQKNPTAFYLCASSPFGTGNGDIQYFGAGTRLSVL.

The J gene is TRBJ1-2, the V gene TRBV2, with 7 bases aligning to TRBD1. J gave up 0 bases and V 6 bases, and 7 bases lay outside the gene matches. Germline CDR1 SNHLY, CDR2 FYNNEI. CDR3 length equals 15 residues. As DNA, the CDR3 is TGTGCCAGCAGGAAAGGACAGGTAGCTAACTATGGCTACACCTTC. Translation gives CASRKGQVANYGYTF.

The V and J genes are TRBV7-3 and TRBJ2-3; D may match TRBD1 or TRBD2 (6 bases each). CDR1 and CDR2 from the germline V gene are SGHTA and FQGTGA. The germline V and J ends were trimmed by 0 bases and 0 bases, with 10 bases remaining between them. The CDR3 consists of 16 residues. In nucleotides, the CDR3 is TGTGCCAGCAGCTTAACTCCGGGGGCTAGCACAGATACGCAGTATTTT. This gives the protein CASSLTPGASTDTQYF. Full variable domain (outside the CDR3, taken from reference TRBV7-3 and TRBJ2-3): GAGVSQTPSNKVTEKGKYVELRCDPISGHTALYWYRQSLGQGPEFLIYFQGTGAADDSGLPNDRFFAVRPEGSVSTLKIQRTERGDSAVYLCASSLTPGASTDTQYFGPGTRLTVL.

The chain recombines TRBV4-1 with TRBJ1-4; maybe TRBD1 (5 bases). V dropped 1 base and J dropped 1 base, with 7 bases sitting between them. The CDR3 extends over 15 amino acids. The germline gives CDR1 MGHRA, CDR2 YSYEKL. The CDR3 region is CASSQVTETNEKLFF. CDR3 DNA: TGCGCCAGCAGCCAAGTGACAGAAACTAATGAAAAACTGTTTTTT.

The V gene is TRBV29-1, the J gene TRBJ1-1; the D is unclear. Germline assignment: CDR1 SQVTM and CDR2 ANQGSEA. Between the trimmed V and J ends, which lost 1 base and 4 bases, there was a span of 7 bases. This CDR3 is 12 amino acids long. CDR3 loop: CSVEGWVTEAFF. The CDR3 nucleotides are TGCAGCGTTGAAGGGTGGGTCACTGAAGCTTTCTTT.